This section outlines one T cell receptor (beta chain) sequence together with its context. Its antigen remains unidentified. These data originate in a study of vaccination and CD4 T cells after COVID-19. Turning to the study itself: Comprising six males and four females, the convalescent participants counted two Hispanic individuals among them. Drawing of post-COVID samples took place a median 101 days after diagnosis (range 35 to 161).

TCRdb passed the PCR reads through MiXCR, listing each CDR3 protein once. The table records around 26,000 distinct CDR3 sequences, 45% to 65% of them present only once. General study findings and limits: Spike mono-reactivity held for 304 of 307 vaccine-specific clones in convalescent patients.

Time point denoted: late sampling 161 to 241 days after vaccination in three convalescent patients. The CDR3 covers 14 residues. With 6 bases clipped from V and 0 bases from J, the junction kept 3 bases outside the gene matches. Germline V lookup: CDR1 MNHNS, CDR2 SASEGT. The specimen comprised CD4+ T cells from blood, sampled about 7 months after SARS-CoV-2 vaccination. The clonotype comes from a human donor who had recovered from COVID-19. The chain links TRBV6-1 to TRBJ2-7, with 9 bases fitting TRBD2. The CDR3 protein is CASSVAGDSYEQYF. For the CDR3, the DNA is TGTGCCAGCAGCGTAGCGGGAGACTCCTACGAGCAGTACTTC.